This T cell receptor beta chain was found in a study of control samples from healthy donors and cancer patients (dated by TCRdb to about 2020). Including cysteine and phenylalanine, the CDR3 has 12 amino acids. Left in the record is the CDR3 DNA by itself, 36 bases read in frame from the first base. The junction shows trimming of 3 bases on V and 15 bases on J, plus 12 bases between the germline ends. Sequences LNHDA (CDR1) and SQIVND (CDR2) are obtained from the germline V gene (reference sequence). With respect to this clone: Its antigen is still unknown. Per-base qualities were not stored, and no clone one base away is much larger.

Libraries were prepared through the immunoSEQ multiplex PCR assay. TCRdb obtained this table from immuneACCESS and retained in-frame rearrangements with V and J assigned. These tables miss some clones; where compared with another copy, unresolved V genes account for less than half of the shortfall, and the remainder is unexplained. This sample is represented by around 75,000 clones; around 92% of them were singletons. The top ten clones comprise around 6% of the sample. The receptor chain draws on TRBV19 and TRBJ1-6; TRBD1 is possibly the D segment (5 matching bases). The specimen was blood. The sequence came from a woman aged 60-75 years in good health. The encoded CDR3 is CASSIGGRDLHF. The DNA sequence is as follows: TGTGCCAGTAGTATCGGGGGAAGGGACCTCCACTTT. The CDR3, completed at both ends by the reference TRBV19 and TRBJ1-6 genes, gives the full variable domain DGGITQSPKYLFRKEGQNVTLSCEQNLNHDAMYWYRQDPGQGLRLIYYSQIVNDFQKGDIAEGYSVSREKKESFPLTVTSAQKNPTAFYLCASSIGGRDLHFGNGTRLTVT.